This TCR beta chain was identified in a study of regulatory T cells in long-lasting Graves disease. Study as a whole: Persistent Graves' disease required over 5 years of antithyroid drugs and positive TSH receptor antibodies.

Sequencing libraries for TCR beta were prepared with iRepertoire HTBI primers and Arm-PCR of CDR3 regions. TCRdb re-called the multiplex PCR reads through MiXCR, storing one row per CDR3 protein. The sample lists about 310,000 distinct CDR3 sequences, under 25% seen once, with 56% in the top ten. This clonotype was observed a handful of times. Regarding time point: persistent/refractory GD, antithyroid drugs over 5 years with positive TRAb. RNA extracted from PBMCs served as the sequencing template. The CDR3 totals 14 residues. Germline loops: CDR1 MNHEY, CDR2 SVGAGI. Deletions cut 0 bases from V and 4 bases from J, with 6 bases between.

This sequence originates from a female donor with Graves disease. V usage is TRBV6-5 and J usage is TRBJ2-2; D gene uncertain. The specimen was peripheral blood mononuclear cells (PBMCs), collected when the disease was refractory, from a patient treated with antithyroid drugs. The CDR3 region is CASSYSKGTGELFF. The CDR3, as DNA: TGTGCCAGCAGTTACTCGAAGGGCACCGGGGAGCTGTTTTTT.